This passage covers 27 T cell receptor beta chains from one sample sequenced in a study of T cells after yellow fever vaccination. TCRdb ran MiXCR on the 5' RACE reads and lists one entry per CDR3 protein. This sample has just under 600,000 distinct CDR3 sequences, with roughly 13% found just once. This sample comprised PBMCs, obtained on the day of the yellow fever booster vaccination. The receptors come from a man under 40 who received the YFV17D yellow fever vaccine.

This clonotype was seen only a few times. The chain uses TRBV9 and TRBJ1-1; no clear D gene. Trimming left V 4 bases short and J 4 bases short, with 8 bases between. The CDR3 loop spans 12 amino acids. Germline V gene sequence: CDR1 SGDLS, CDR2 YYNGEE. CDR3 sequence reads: CASSKGSTEAFF. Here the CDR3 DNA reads TGTGCCAGCAGCAAGGGTAGCACTGAAGCTTTCTTT.

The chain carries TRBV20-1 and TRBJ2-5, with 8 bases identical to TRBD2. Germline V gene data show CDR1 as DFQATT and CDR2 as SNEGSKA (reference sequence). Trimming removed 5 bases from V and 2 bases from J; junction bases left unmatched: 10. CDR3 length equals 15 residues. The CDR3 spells CSAWSGRGAQETQYF. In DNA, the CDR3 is TGCAGTGCTTGGAGCGGGAGAGGAGCTCAAGAGACCCAGTACTTC.

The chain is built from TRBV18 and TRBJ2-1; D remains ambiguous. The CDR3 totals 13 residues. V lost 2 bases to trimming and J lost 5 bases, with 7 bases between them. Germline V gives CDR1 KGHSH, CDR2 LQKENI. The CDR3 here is CASSPTANNEQFF. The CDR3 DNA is TGTGCCAGCTCACCAACCGCCAACAATGAGCAGTTCTTC.

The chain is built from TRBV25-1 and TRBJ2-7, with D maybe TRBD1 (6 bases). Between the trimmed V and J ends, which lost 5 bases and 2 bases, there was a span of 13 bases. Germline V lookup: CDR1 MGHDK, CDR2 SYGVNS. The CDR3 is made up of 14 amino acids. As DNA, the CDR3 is TGTGCCAGCAGTCAGTGGACAGACCCCTACGAGCAGTACTTC. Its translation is CASSQWTDPYEQYF.

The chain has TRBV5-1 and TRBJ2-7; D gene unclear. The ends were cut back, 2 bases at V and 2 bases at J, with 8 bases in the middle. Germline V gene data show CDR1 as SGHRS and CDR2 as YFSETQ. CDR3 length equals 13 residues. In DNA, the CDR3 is TGCGCCAGCAGCTTCACAGTACCCTACGAGCAGTACTTC. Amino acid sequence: CASSFTVPYEQYF. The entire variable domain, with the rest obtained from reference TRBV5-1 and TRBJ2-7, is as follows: KAGVTQTPRYLIKTRGQQVTLSCSPISGHRSVSWYQQTPGQGLQFLFEYFSETQRNKGNFPGRFSGRQFSNSRSEMNVSTLELGDSALYLCASSFTVPYEQYFGPGTRLTVT.

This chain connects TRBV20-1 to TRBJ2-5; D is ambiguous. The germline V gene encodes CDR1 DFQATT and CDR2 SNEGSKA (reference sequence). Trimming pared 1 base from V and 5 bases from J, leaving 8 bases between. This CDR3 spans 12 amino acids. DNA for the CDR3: TGCAGTGCTAGAGGGTTGGAGGAGACCCAGTACTTC. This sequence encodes CSARGLEETQYF.

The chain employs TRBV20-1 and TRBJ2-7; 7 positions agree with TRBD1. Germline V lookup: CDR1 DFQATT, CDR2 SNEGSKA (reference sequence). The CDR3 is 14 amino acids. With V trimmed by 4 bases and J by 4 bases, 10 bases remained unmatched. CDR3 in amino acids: CSATWTGAFYEQYF. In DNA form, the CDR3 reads TGCAGTGCTACTTGGACAGGTGCCTTTTACGAGCAGTACTTC.

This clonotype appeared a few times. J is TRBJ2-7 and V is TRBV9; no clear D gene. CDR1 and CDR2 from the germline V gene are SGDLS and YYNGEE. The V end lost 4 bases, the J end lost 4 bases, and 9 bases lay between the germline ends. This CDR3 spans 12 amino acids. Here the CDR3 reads CASSNHLYEQYF. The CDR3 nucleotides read TGTGCCAGCAGCAATCATTTATACGAGCAGTACTTC.

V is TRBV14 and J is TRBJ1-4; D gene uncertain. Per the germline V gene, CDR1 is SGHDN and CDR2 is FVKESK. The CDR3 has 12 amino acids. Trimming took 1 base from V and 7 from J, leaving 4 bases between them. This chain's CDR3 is CASSQVGEKLFF. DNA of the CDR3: TGTGCCAGCAGCCAAGTTGGTGAAAAACTGTTTTTT.

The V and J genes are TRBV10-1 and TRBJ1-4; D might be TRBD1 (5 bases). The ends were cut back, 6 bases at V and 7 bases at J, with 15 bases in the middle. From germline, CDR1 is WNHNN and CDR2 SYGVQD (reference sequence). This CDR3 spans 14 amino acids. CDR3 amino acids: CASSSSGRPEKLFF. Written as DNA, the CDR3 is TGCGCCAGCAGCTCCTCGGGGCGCCCTGAAAAACTGTTTTTT.

The CDR3 DNA is TGTGCCAGCAGCTTAACACGTATATATTTT. Amino acids: CASSLTRIYF. V is TRBV5-8 and J is TRBJ1-3; no reliable D call. This CDR3 spans 10 amino acids. V was trimmed by 2 bases and J by 13 bases, leaving 7 bases between them. Germline V gene data show CDR1 as SGHTS and CDR2 as YDEGEE. The complete variable domain, with remaining parts taken from reference TRBV5-8 and TRBJ1-3, reads EAGVTQSPTHLIKTRGQQATLRCSPISGHTSVYWYQQALGLGLQFLLWYDEGEERNRGNFPPRFSGRQFPNYSSELNVNALELEDSALYLCASSLTRIYFGEGSWLTVV.

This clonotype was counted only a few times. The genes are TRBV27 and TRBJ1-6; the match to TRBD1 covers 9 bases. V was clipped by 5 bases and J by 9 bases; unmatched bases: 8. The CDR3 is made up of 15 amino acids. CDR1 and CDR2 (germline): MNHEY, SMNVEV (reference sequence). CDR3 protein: CASSPRGTGSSPLHF. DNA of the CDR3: TGTGCCAGCAGTCCCCGGGGGACAGGGAGTTCACCCCTCCACTTT.

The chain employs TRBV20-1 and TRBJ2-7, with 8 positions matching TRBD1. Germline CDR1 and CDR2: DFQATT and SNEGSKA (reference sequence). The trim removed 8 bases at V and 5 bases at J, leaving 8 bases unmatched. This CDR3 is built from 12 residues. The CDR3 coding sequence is TGCAGTACGAACAGGGGGTCCCACGAGCAGTACTTC. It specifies CSTNRGSHEQYF.

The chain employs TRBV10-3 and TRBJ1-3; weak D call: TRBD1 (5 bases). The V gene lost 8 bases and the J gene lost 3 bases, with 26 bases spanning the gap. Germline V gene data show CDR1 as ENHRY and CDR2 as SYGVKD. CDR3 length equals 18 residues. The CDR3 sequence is CAISPHAGRVEGGNTIYF. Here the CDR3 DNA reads TGTGCCATCTCCCCCCACGCAGGGCGTGTAGAGGGTGGAAACACCATATATTTT.

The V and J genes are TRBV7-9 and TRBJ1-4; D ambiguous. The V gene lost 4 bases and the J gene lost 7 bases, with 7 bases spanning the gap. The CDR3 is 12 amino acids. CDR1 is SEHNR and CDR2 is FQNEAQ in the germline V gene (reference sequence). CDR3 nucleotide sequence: TGTGCCAGCAGCTCTTCCAGTGAAAAACTGTTTTTT. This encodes CASSSSSEKLFF.

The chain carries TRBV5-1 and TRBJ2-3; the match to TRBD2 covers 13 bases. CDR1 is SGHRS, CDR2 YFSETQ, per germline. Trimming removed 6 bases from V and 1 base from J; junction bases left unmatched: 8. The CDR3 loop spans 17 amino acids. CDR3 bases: TGCGCCAGCACTAGACTAGCGGGAGGCGGTCGCACAGATACGCAGTATTTT. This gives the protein CASTRLAGGGRTDTQYF.

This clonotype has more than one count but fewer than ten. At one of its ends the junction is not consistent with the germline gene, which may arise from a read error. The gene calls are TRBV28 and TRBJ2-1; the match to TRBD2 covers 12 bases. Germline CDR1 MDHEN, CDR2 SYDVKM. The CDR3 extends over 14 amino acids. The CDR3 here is CARSSGTSGLVQFF. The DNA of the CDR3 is TGTGCCAGAAGTTCGGGGACTAGCGGGTTGGTGCAGTTCTTC.

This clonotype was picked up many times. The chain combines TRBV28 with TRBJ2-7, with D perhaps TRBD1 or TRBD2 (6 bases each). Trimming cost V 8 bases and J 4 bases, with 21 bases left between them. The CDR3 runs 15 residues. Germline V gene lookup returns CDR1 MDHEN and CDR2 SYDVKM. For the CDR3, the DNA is TGTGCCAGCGGGGGGTCCGGGACAAAAAAATACGAGCAGTACTTC. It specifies CASGGSGTKKYEQYF.

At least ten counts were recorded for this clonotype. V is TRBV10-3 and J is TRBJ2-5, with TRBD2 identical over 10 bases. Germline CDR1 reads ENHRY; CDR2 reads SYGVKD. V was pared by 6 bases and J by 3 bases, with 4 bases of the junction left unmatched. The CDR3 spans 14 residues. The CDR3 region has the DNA TGTGCCATCAGCGGGACTAGCGAGGAAGAGACCCAGTACTTC. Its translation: CAISGTSEEETQYF.

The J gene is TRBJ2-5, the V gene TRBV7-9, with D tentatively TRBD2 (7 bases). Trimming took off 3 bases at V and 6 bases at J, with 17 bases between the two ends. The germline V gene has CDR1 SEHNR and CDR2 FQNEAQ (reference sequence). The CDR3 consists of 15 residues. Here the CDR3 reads CASSFEGGRRKTQYF. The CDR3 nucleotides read TGTGCCAGCAGCTTTGAGGGGGGGAGGAGGAAGACCCAGTACTTC.

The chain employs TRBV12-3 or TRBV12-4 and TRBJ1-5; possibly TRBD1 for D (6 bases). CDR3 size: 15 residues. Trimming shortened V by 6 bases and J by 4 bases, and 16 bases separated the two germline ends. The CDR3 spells CASRHRDTLNQPQHF. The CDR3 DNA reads TGTGCCAGCAGACACCGGGACACGTTAAATCAGCCCCAGCATTTT.

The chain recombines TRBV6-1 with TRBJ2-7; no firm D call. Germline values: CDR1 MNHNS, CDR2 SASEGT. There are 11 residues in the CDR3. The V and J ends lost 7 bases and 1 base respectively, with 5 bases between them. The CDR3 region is CASTVSYEQYF. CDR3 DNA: TGTGCCAGCACGGTTTCCTACGAGCAGTACTTC.

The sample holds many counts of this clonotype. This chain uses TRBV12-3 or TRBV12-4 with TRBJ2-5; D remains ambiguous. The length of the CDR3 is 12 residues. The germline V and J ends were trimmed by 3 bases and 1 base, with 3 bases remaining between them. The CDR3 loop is CASSFLQETQYF. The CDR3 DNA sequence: TGTGCCAGCAGTTTCCTCCAAGAGACCCAGTACTTC.

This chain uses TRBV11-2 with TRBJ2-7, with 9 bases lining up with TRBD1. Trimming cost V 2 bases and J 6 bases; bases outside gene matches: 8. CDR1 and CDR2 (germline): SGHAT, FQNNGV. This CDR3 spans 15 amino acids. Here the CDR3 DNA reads TGTGCCAGCAGCTTATCAGTGGGACAGGGAGTCGAGCAGTACTTC. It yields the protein CASSLSVGQGVEQYF.

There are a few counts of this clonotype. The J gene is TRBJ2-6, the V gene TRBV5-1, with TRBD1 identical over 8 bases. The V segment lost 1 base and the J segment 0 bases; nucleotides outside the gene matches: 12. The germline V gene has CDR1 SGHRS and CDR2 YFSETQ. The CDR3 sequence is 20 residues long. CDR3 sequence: CASSLHQVPGQDSGANVLTF. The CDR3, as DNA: TGCGCCAGCAGCTTGCACCAAGTTCCGGGACAGGACTCTGGGGCCAACGTCCTGACTTTC.

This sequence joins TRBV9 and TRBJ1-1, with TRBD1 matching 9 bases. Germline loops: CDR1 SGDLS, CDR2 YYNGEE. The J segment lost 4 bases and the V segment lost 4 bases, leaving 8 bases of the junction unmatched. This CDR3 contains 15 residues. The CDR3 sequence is CASSPGQGLSTEAFF. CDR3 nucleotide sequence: TGTGCCAGCAGCCCGGGACAGGGTCTTTCCACTGAAGCTTTCTTT.

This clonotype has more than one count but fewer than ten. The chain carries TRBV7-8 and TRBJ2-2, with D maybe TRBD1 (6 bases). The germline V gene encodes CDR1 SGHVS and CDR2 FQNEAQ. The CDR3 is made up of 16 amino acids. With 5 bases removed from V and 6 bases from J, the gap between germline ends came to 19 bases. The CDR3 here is CASSRLTGIPAGELFF. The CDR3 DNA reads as TGTGCCAGCAGCCGCCTAACAGGGATTCCGGCCGGGGAGCTGTTTTTT.